This T cell receptor beta chain was retrieved from a study of T cells after yellow fever vaccination. Study-level background: Researchers used SMART-Seq v4 Ultra Low Input to prepare fractions that had low cell numbers. Study results and limitations: A small proportion of clonotypes was detected in both the CD4 and CD8 compartments. Highly abundant clonotypes carried over from the bulk population could end up in FACS-sorted repertoires as contaminants.

The CDR3 sequence is 16 residues long. CDR1 and CDR2 from the germline V gene are LGHNA and YSLEER. UMIs and a universal primer site were added when TCR cDNA was made by 5'RACE template switching. TCRdb called the 5' RACE reads again in MiXCR, with one record for every CDR3 protein. The table has about 340,000 distinct CDR3 sequences, about an eighth seen once; the top ten hold 3.2%. As concerns this clonotype: No antigen is known for it. One end of the junction varies from germline; a read error may be responsible.

Sequenced here: CD4+ T cells sorted from PBMCs, sampled 15 days after the yellow fever booster vaccination. The V gene is TRBV4-3, the J gene TRBJ1-2; 8 nucleotides line up with TRBD1. This TCR was sampled from a man aged 18 to 29 who received the YFV17D yellow fever vaccine. The CDR3 protein is CASGQEQDRETYGYTF. CDR3 DNA: TGCGCCAGCGGCCAAGAACAGGACAGGGAAACTTATGGCTACACCTTC.